The rows below give T cell receptor beta chains drawn from one sample of a study of metastatic and nonmetastatic thyroid tumors. MiXCR was used by TCRdb to re-call the PCR reads. The table records 15,000 to 20,000 clones, over 25% of them present only once. Material: tumor tissue. All receptors come from a male donor with papillary thyroid cancer or a benign thyroid nodule (not recorded which). Some clones in this sample may be carry-over from other donors' samples. The CDR3 runs from the conserved cysteine through the conserved F or W. A D gene is named only where the DNA matches it firmly. Where a row states a size, it is once, few, many or the class of an expanded clone; other rows omit it.

j_gene: TRBJ2-3
abundance: many
d_gene: NA
v_gene: TRBV7-2
CDR3aa: CASSRPGDTQYF
CDR3nt: TGTGCCAGCAGTCGTCCAGGAGATACGCAGTATTTT

j_gene: TRBJ2-7
abundance: once
d_gene: TRBD2
v_gene: TRBV11-2
CDR3aa: CATGTSLTYEQYF
CDR3nt: TGTGCCACCGGGACTAGCCTTACCTACGAGCAGTACTTC

j_gene: TRBJ1-1
abundance: NA
d_gene: NA
v_gene: TRBV7-9
CDR3aa: CASSPNKNTEAFF
CDR3nt: TGTGCCAGCAGCCCTAACAAGAACACTGAAGCTTTCTTT

j_gene: TRBJ2-6
abundance: medium-sized
d_gene: TRBD1
v_gene: TRBV6-5
CDR3aa: CASSYAGQGFSGANVLTF
CDR3nt: TGTGCCAGCAGTTACGCGGGACAGGGTTTCTCTGGGGCCAACGTCCTGACTTTC

j_gene: TRBJ2-7
abundance: NA
d_gene: TRBD2
v_gene: TRBV7-2
CDR3aa: CASSFVLAGGEQYF
CDR3nt: TGTGCCAGCAGCTTCGTCCTAGCGGGTGGCGAGCAGTACTTC

j_gene: TRBJ2-3
abundance: medium-sized
d_gene: NA
v_gene: TRBV20-1
CDR3aa: CSARPPQRAHTQYF
CDR3nt: TGCAGTGCTAGACCTCCACAGCGGGCTCATACGCAGTATTTT

j_gene: TRBJ2-7
abundance: few
d_gene: NA
v_gene: TRBV5-1
CDR3aa: CASSLVRGSYEQYF
CDR3nt: TGCGCCAGCAGCTTGGTTCGGGGCTCCTACGAGCAGTACTTC

j_gene: TRBJ2-4
abundance: few
d_gene: NA
v_gene: TRBV7-9
CDR3aa: CASSFGMKDIQYF
CDR3nt: TGTGCCAGCAGCTTCGGTATGAAGGACATTCAGTACTTC

j_gene: TRBJ1-1
abundance: few
d_gene: NA
v_gene: TRBV11-2
CDR3aa: CASSLDPLKRAVF
CDR3nt: TGTGCCAGCAGCTTAGATCCCCTTAAACGGGCGGTCTTT

j_gene: TRBJ2-2
abundance: NA
d_gene: TRBD2
v_gene: TRBV5-1
CDR3aa: CASSAPTSGSPGELFF
CDR3nt: TGCGCCAGCAGCGCACCGACTAGCGGGAGCCCCGGGGAGCTGTTTTTT

j_gene: TRBJ2-7
abundance: NA
d_gene: NA
v_gene: TRBV7-9
CDR3aa: CASSTPPLGYEQYF
CDR3nt: TGTGCCAGCAGCACCCCACCTTTGGGCTATGAGCAGTACTTC

j_gene: TRBJ1-6
abundance: NA
d_gene: NA
v_gene: TRBV7-3
CDR3aa: CASSRDGQFTLHF
CDR3nt: TGTGCCAGCAGCCGGGACGGCCAATTCACCCTCCACTTT

j_gene: TRBJ2-3
abundance: once
d_gene: NA
v_gene: TRBV5-1
CDR3aa: CASSFGAGTDTQYF
CDR3nt: TGCGCCAGCAGCTTTGGGGCAGGAACAGATACGCAGTATTTT

j_gene: TRBJ2-3
abundance: NA
d_gene: TRBD2
v_gene: TRBV5-1
CDR3aa: CASSLYPRTSGVTDTQYF
CDR3nt: TGCGCCAGCAGCTTGTACCCCCGGACTAGCGGGGTCACAGATACGCAGTATTTT

j_gene: TRBJ2-3
abundance: many
d_gene: TRBD2
v_gene: TRBV19
CDR3aa: CASSPLSGGADTQYF
CDR3nt: TGTGCCAGTAGTCCCCTTAGCGGGGGCGCAGATACGCAGTATTTT

j_gene: TRBJ2-7
abundance: few
d_gene: NA
v_gene: TRBV7-8
CDR3aa: CASSLDPMRGSSYEQYF
CDR3nt: TGTGCCAGCAGCTTAGACCCCATGAGGGGGAGCTCCTACGAGCAGTACTTC

j_gene: TRBJ2-5
abundance: NA
d_gene: NA
v_gene: TRBV5-1
CDR3aa: CASSLGGGQETQYF
CDR3nt: TGCGCCAGCAGCTTGGGTGGGGGCCAAGAGACCCAGTACTTC

j_gene: TRBJ2-3
abundance: many
d_gene: NA
v_gene: TRBV3-1
CDR3aa: CASSPLPDTDTQYF
CDR3nt: TGTGCCAGCAGCCCCCTGCCGGACACAGATACGCAGTATTTT

j_gene: TRBJ2-2
abundance: NA
d_gene: TRBD2
v_gene: TRBV11-3
CDR3aa: CASSPGGLNGELFF
CDR3nt: TGTGCCAGCAGCCCCGGGGGGTTAAACGGTGAGCTGTTTTTT

j_gene: TRBJ2-1
abundance: few
d_gene: NA
v_gene: TRBV11-2
CDR3aa: CASSSRVVEVNNEQFF
CDR3nt: TGTGCCAGCAGCTCCCGAGTGGTGGAAGTGAATAATGAGCAGTTCTTC

j_gene: TRBJ2-4
abundance: NA
d_gene: NA
v_gene: TRBV20-1
CDR3aa: CSARASGELAKNIQYF
CDR3nt: TGCAGTGCTAGAGCGTCGGGGGAATTAGCCAAAAACATTCAGTACTTC

j_gene: TRBJ2-7
abundance: few
d_gene: TRBD2
v_gene: TRBV20-1
CDR3aa: CSAGTREQYF
CDR3nt: TGCAGTGCTGGGACTAGAGAGCAGTACTTC

j_gene: TRBJ2-1
abundance: many
d_gene: NA
v_gene: TRBV27
CDR3aa: CASSPRAETYNEQFF
CDR3nt: TGTGCCAGCAGTCCGAGAGCGGAGACCTACAATGAGCAGTTCTTC

j_gene: TRBJ1-6
abundance: few
d_gene: NA
v_gene: TRBV19
CDR3aa: CATKAGESGYSPLHF
CDR3nt: TGTGCCACCAAGGCGGGGGAGTCGGGGTATTCACCCCTCCACTTT

j_gene: TRBJ1-1
abundance: NA
d_gene: NA
v_gene: TRBV6-1
CDR3aa: CASGGGSEAFF
CDR3nt: TGTGCCAGCGGAGGGGGGAGTGAAGCTTTCTTT